This entry features one T cell receptor (beta chain) sequence. The V and J ends lost 4 bases and 9 bases respectively, with 13 bases between them. CDR1 is KGHSH and CDR2 is LQKENI in the germline V gene. This CDR3 is built from 13 residues. This specimen comes from a study of blood T cells in healthy people across ages. It was with a sample-barcoded 5' primer and a J-beta primer mix that a second PCR of about 6 to 12 cycles was run. TCRdb called the 5' RACE reads again in MiXCR, with one record for every CDR3 protein. The sample has 380,000 or so distinct CDR3 sequences; more than 45% are singletons. The sequencing input was blood. The chain joins TRBV18 to TRBJ2-1; D is ambiguous. This sequence originates from a man aged 60 to 69 in good health. The CDR3 DNA reads as TGTGCCAGCTCACGATCTGACGGTGGTGAGCAGTTCTTC. It is translated as CASSRSDGGEQFF.